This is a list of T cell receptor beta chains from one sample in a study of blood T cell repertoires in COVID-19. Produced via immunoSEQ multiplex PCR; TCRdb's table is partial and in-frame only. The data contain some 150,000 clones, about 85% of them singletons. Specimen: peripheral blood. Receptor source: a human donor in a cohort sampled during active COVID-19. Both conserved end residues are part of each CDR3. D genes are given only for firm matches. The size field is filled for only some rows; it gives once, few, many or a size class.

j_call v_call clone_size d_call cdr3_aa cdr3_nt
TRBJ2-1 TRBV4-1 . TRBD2 CASSQRKSGSLLDRPNEQFF TGCGCCAGCAGCCAACGGAAGAGCGGGAGCCTCCTCGACCGCCCGAATGAGCAGTTCTTC
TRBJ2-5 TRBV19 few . CASRATQGETQYF TGTGCCAGTAGGGCCACGCAGGGAGAGACCCAGTACTTC
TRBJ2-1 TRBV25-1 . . CASSELNEQFF TGTGCCAGCAGTGAATTAAATGAGCAGTTCTTC
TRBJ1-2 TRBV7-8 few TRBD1 CASSPRRDSPSHGYTF TGTGCCAGCAGCCCGCGGCGGGACAGCCCAAGCCATGGCTACACCTTC
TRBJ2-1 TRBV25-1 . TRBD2 CASRGTSGSRQFF TGTGCCAGCAGGGGGACTAGCGGGAGTCGGCAGTTCTTC
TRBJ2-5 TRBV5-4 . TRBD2 CASSLGLAGGTETQYF TGTGCCAGCAGCCTGGGACTAGCGGGAGGGACAGAGACCCAGTACTTC
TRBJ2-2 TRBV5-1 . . CASSLDRVNTGELFF TGCGCCAGCAGCTTGGATCGAGTTAACACCGGGGAGCTGTTTTTT
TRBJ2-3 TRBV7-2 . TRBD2 CASSFSLAGGVDTQYF TGTGCCAGCAGCTTTTCTCTAGCGGGAGGGGTAGATACGCAGTATTTT
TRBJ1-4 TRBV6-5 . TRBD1 CASSYSDRERGKLFF TGTGCCAGCAGTTACTCGGACAGGGAGCGGGGAAAACTGTTTTTT
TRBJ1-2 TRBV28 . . CASSLSPPTVDYGYTF TGTGCCAGCAGTTTATCGCCCCCAACAGTTGACTATGGCTACACCTTC
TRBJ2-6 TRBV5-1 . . CASSLGGGVTSSGANVLTF TGCGCCAGCAGCTTGGGGGGGGGCGTAACCAGCTCTGGGGCCAACGTCCTGACTTTC
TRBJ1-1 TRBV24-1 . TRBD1 CATSDPPPPDREKVTEAFF TGTGCCACCAGTGATCCCCCCCCACCCGACAGGGAGAAGGTCACTGAAGCTTTCTTT
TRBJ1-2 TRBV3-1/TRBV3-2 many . CASSQAGDHYGYTF TGTGCCAGCAGCCAAGCCGGGGATCACTATGGCTACACCTTC
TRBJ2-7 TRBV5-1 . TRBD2 CASSPIRGSGSGEQYF TGCGCCAGCAGCCCCATCCGGGGAAGCGGGAGTGGGGAGCAGTACTTC
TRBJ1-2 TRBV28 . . CASSQAGGYTF TGTGCCAGCAGTCAAGCAGGTGGCTACACCTTC
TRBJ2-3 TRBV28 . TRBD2 CASRGSGSRADTQYF TGTGCCAGCCGTGGAAGCGGGAGTCGGGCAGATACGCAGTATTTT
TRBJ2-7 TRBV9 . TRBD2 CASSVDLAGERGPYEQYF TGTGCCAGCAGCGTAGATCTAGCGGGAGAGAGGGGCCCCTACGAGCAGTACTTC
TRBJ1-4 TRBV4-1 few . CASSQFDSTTNEKLFF TGCGCCAGCAGCCAGTTCGACTCAACAACTAATGAAAAACTGTTTTTT
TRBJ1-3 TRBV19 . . CASSIRGVNTIYF TGTGCCAGTAGTATTCGGGGAGTCAACACCATATATTTT
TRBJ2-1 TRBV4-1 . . CASSRQGANNEQFF TGCGCCAGCAGCCGCCAAGGGGCCAACAATGAGCAGTTCTTC
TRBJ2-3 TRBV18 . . CASSPGASTDTQYF TGTGCCAGCTCACCGGGGGCTAGCACAGATACGCAGTATTTT
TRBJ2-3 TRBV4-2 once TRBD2 CASSRSASGWREKGTDTQYF TGTGCCAGCAGCCGCTCGGCTAGCGGTTGGCGGGAGAAGGGCACAGATACGCAGTATTTT
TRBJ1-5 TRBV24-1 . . CATSEATGPQHF TGTGCCACCAGTGAGGCGACAGGGCCCCAGCATTTT
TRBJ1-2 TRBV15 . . CATSSLREIYGYTF TGTGCCACCAGCAGTCTAAGGGAGATCTATGGCTACACCTTC
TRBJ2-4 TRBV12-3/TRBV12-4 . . CASSLNFQNIQYF TGTGCCAGCAGTTTGAACTTCCAAAACATTCAGTACTTC
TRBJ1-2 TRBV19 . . CASSPSLGGYTF TGTGCCAGTAGTCCGAGCCTCGGTGGCTACACCTTC
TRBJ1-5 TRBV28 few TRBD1 CASSQVLGQGSGAGNQPQHF TGTGCCAGCAGCCAGGTCTTGGGACAGGGATCTGGTGCCGGCAATCAGCCCCAGCATTTT
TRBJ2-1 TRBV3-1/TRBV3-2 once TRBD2 CASSQVVGHQGLAGNNEQFF TGTGCCAGCAGCCAAGTGGTTGGCCACCAGGGACTAGCGGGAAACAATGAGCAGTTCTTC
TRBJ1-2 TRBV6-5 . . CATKPQGTVPRSYTF TGTGCCACCAAACCTCAGGGGACGGTCCCTAGGAGCTACACCTTC
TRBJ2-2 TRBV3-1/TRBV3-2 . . CASSQDRLLSGTGELFF TGTGCCAGCAGCCAAGATCGTCTGCTTAGTGGCACCGGGGAGCTGTTTTTT
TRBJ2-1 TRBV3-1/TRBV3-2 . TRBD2 CASSQVLLAGGPNEQFF TGTGCCAGCAGCCAAGTCCTACTAGCGGGAGGGCCAAATGAGCAGTTCTTC
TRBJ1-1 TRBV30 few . CAWSAEGLPNTEAFF TGTGCCTGGAGTGCGGAGGGACTCCCGAACACTGAAGCTTTCTTT
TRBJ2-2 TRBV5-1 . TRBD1 CASSYRDREPGTPGELFF TGCGCCAGCAGCTACCGGGACAGGGAGCCCGGGACCCCCGGGGAGCTGTTTTTT
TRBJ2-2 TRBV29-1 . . CSVQSGRNTGELFF TGCAGCGTACAGAGCGGAAGGAACACCGGGGAGCTGTTTTTT
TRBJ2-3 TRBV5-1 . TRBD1 CASSLAQGQISTDTQYF TGCGCCAGCAGCTTGGCCCAGGGACAGATTAGCACAGATACGCAGTATTTT
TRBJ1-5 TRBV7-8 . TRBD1 CASSPIGTASNQPQHF TGTGCCAGCAGCCCCATTGGGACAGCTAGCAATCAGCCCCAGCATTTT
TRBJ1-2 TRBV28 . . CASKPGANYGYTF TGTGCCAGCAAACCCGGGGCTAACTATGGCTACACCTTC
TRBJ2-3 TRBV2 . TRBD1 CASSPGQGAPDTQYF TGTGCCAGCAGTCCGGGACAGGGGGCACCGGATACGCAGTATTTT
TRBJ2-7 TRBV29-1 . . CSVRSGAHEQYF TGCAGCGTCCGGTCCGGAGCCCACGAGCAGTACTTC
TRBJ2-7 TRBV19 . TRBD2 CASRPILAGDDEQYF TGTGCCAGTAGGCCCATCCTAGCGGGAGATGACGAGCAGTACTTC
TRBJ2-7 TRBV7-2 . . CASSQAGFYEQYF TGTGCCAGCAGCCAAGCAGGGTTCTACGAGCAGTACTTC
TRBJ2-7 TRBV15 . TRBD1 CATSRDLGQGSYEQYF TGTGCCACCAGCAGAGATCTCGGACAGGGCTCCTACGAGCAGTACTTC